This T cell receptor beta chain was found in a study of blood T cell repertoires in COVID-19. Study background: Nucleic acid was either cDNA or gDNA, and it came from T cells, B-cell-depleted T cells, or PBMCs.

From germline, CDR1 is MNHEY and CDR2 SVGAGI. The CDR3 contains 15 residues. V lost 0 bases and J lost 3, with 11 bases in between. Only in-frame clones appear in the TCRdb table, and some are missing; sequencing was by immunoSEQ multiplex PCR. The sample lists about 50,000 clones; roughly 90% were seen once. Sequencing input: peripheral blood. The chain joins TRBV6-5 to TRBJ1-2; D may be TRBD1 (5 bases). The clonotype was recovered from a human donor in a cohort sampled during active COVID-19. The CDR3 DNA reads TGTGCCAGCAGTTACTCAAACCAGGGCTACTATGGCTACACCTTC. Its translation: CASSYSNQGYYGYTF.